What follows are 17 T cell receptor beta chains derived from one specimen sequenced in a study of CD8+ T cells in alopecia areata. It was cDNA, reverse transcribed from extracted RNA, that served as the sequencing template. Sequencing used immunoSEQ multiplex PCR; TCRdb keeps in-frame clones, though not all of them. The record shows more than 250,000 clones for this sample, with no singletons present. Cutaneous lymph node cells were pooled, and they were sorted using CD4, CD8alpha, NKG2D, NKG2ACE and other markers. The sample consisted of CD4+ T cells sorted from a lymph node. Receptor source: a C3H/HeJ mouse with alopecia areata. Mouse strain MHC haplotype: H2-k.

Comment on this clone: Gene names are the mouse ones. CDR3 bases read: TGTGCCTGGAGACCTGACTGGGGGGGCTATGCT. It encodes CAWRPDWGGYA. The complete CDR3 reads CAWRPDWGGYAEQFF. The chain joins TRBV31 to TRBJ2-1; 11 bases align to TRBD2. The read stops 4 residues short of the end of the CDR3; the missing end is completed from the germline J gene. This CDR3 comprises 15 residues. V lost 3 bases, J lost 3 bases, and 4 bases stayed unmatched. CDR1 and CDR2 (germline): GKSSPN, SITVG.

This clone was observed a handful of times. Gene names refer to mouse genes. The missing CDR3 end, 4 residues past where the read stops, is filled in from the germline J gene. This chain joins TRBV13-2 and TRBJ2-3, with 8 nucleotides matching TRBD1. Germline CDR1 reads NNHNN; CDR2 reads SYGAGS (reference sequence). This CDR3 is 16 amino acids long. The junction had 4 bases not matched to a gene; V was cut back by 0 bases and J by 1 base. The CDR3 sequence: CASGDGTGWGAETLYF. The CDR3 DNA, read in part, is TGTGCCAGCGGTGATGGGACAGGGTGGGGTGCAGAA.

A word on this clone: Genes and germline are mouse. The read ends 4 residues shy of where the CDR3 ends; the end is completed using the germline J gene. The chain has TRBV13-3 and TRBJ1-2, with 7 bases fitting TRBD1. V was clipped by 2 bases and J by 2 bases; unmatched bases: 6. This CDR3 is built from 15 residues. The germline CDR1 and CDR2 sequences are NNHDY and SYVADS. The part of the CDR3 DNA that was read is TGTGCCAGCAGTGAGAGACAGGGAAGGAACTCC. It encodes CASSERQGRNS. The full CDR3 reads CASSERQGRNSDYTF.

A note on this clone: The gene symbols are mouse symbols. CDR3: CASSDAAGVSSYEQYF. Incomplete CDR3 DNA: TGTGCCAGCAGTGATGCAGCTGGGGTGAGCTCCTAT. V is TRBV13-1 and J is TRBJ2-7, with TRBD2 as a possible D gene (6 bases). Read data end 4 residues before the CDR3 end; the end is taken from the germline J gene. Germline loops: CDR1 NSHNY, CDR2 SYGAGN. The CDR3 covers 16 residues. Trimming removed 0 bases at V and 0 bases at J, with 13 bases between.

This clone was found a few times. The gene names given are mouse names. The sample has other DNA sequences that encode this CDR3 too. The DNA read from the CDR3 is TGCACCTGCAGTGCTGGGGGGGGAAGCTCCTAT. Protein product: CTCSAGGGSSY. The CDR3 reads in full as CTCSAGGGSSYEQYF. The gene calls are TRBV1 and TRBJ2-7; 8 bases map to TRBD2. The read finishes 4 residues shy of the CDR3 end, and the germline J gene is used to complete it. The CDR3 runs to 15 residues. With V trimmed by 3 bases and J by 0 bases, 4 bases remained unmatched. CDR1 is NSQYPW, CDR2 LRSPGD, per germline (reference sequence).

This clone was recorded a few times. Each gene name is a mouse one. The read ends 3 residues early relative to the CDR3; the germline J gene fills the gap. The chain is built from TRBV13-3 and TRBJ1-6; D unclear. TRBJ1-6 is an ORF; its function is uncertain. This CDR3 region has 12 residues. Trimming pared 6 bases from V and 7 bases from J, leaving 8 bases between. Germline V gene sequence: CDR1 NNHDY, CDR2 SYVADS. The CDR3 loop is CASTGGNSPLYF. Partial CDR3 DNA: TGTGCCAGCACGGGTGGGAATTCGCCC.

On this clone itself: Any gene name here is a mouse gene name. The CDR3 region is CASSDYQAETLYF. The sequenced CDR3 bases are TGTGCCAGCAGTGATTATCAGGCAGAA. V and J are TRBV13-3 and TRBJ2-3, with D unresolved. The read ends 4 residues early relative to the CDR3; the germline J gene fills the gap. The germline V gene has CDR1 NNHDY and CDR2 SYVADS. This CDR3 has 13 residues. V lost 1 base, J lost 3 bases, and 6 bases lay in between.

On this clone itself: Gene names and germline refer to mouse. From the germline J gene comes the end of the CDR3, since the read stops 4 residues before it. The chain carries TRBV19 and TRBJ2-7; TRBD2 is a possible D gene (5 bases). This CDR3 contains 14 residues. Germline CDR1 reads FNHDT; CDR2 reads SITEND (reference sequence). With 2 bases removed from V and 1 base from J, the gap between germline ends came to 10 bases. CDR3 residues: CASSIPGPSYEQYF. The sequenced part of the CDR3 DNA is TGTGCCAGCAGTATTCCTGGGCCTTCCTAT.

This clone was seen many times. Genes and germline are mouse. Sequencing ends 4 residues short of the CDR3 end; the germline J gene provides the rest. The sample carries other DNA sequences with the same CDR3. The rearrangement links TRBV13-1 to TRBJ2-2; possible D gene TRBD1, 6 bases. With 7 bases removed from V and 0 bases from J, the gap between germline ends came to 7 bases. The CDR3 consists of 13 residues. Looked up from germline, CDR1 is NSHNY and CDR2 is SYGAGN. The CDR3 region is CASRTANTGQLYF. Partial CDR3 DNA: TGTGCCAGCCGGACAGCAAACACCGGG.

This clone showed up just a few times. Any gene name here is a mouse gene name. The read comes to an end 4 residues before the CDR3 does, leaving the germline J gene to fill in the end. The chain has TRBV13-3 and TRBJ2-7, with D perhaps TRBD1 (5 bases). The CDR3 loop spans 13 amino acids. The germline V gene encodes CDR1 NNHDY and CDR2 SYVADS. V shed 6 bases and J shed 0 bases, with 10 bases lying between them. The sequenced part of the CDR3 DNA is TGTGCCAGCAAGGGCAGGGCCTCCTAT. Translating gives CASKGRASY. The whole CDR3 sequence reads CASKGRASYEQYF.

This clone was picked up a small number of times. Genes and germline are mouse. The read gets to within 3 residues of the CDR3 end, and the germline J gene fills in the rest. The chain links TRBV19 to TRBJ1-6, with D possibly matching TRBD1 (6 bases). TRBJ1-6 is an ORF; its function is uncertain. CDR1 FNHDT and CDR2 SITEND come from the germline V gene (reference sequence). With 1 base removed from V and 0 bases from J, the gap between germline ends came to 8 bases. This CDR3 is built from 16 residues. The CDR3 region is CASSIRGNSYNSPLYF. The DNA read from the CDR3 is TGTGCCAGCAGTATAAGGGGGAATTCCTATAATTCGCCC.

This clone was counted ten times or more. The gene names given are mouse names. The covered CDR3 bases are TGTGCCAGCAGTTTGAGGGGAAGGGACACCGGG. Amino acid sequence: CASSLRGRDTG. The complete CDR3 reads CASSLRGRDTGQLYF. The chain uses TRBV14 and TRBJ2-2, with a weak D call TRBD1 (5 bases). From the germline J gene comes the end of the CDR3, since the read stops 4 residues before it. This CDR3 has 15 amino acids. Germline V gives CDR1 SGHDT, CDR2 FRDEAV. V lost 2 bases and J lost 3, with 11 bases in between. Full variable domain (outside the CDR3, taken from reference TRBV14 and TRBJ2-2): EAGVTQSPRYAVLQEGQAVSFWCDPISGHDTLYWYQQPRDQGPQLLVYFRDEAVIDNSQLPSDRFSAVRPKGTNSTLKIQSAKQGDTATYLCASSLRGRDTGQLYFGEGSKLTVL.

This clone showed up just a few times. Gene names denote mouse genes. The CDR3 extends 4 residues past the end of the read, so its final part is completed from the germline J gene. The J gene is TRBJ2-1, the V gene TRBV13-2; TRBD1 agrees at 7 bases. Germline assignment: CDR1 NNHNN and CDR2 SYGAGS (reference sequence). Trimming cost V 2 bases and J 2 bases; bases outside gene matches: 1. CDR3 length: 14 residues. The CDR3 DNA, read in part, is TGTGCCAGCGGTGAGGGACAGTACTATGCT. Translated: CASGEGQYYA. The CDR3 in full is CASGEGQYYAEQFF.

This clone has more than one count but fewer than ten. The germline and genes are mouse ones. The CDR3 is cut off 4 residues early in the read; its end comes from the germline J gene. J is TRBJ2-1 and V is TRBV19, with 13 bases aligning to TRBD2. The CDR3 runs 15 residues. Germline values: CDR1 FNHDT, CDR2 SITEND (reference sequence). J lost 3 bases, V lost 5 bases, and 2 bases had no gene match. The CDR3 protein is CASRWDWGGYAEQFF. The covered CDR3 bases are TGTGCCAGCAGATGGGACTGGGGGGGCTATGCT.

Details on this clone: The genes are named according to mouse. The read terminates 4 residues before the CDR3 end, so the remaining end is supplied by the germline J gene. The chain uses TRBV13-3 and TRBJ2-2; a possible D gene is TRBD2 (5 bases). Germline CDR1 reads NNHDY; CDR2 reads SYVADS. This CDR3 comprises 13 residues. Trimming cost V 5 bases and J 5 bases, with 10 bases left between them. Partial CDR3 DNA: TGTGCCAGCAGGGTGACTGTTACCGGG. The encoded protein is CASRVTVTG. The complete CDR3 sequence is CASRVTVTGQLYF.

As to this clone: All gene names here are mouse names. The read falls 4 residues short of the CDR3 end, and the missing part is taken from the germline J gene. This chain connects TRBV13-3 to TRBJ2-2; tentatively, D is TRBD1 (6 bases). Deletions cut 10 bases from V and 0 bases from J, with 10 bases between. The germline CDR1 and CDR2 sequences are NNHDY and SYVADS. The CDR3 has 13 residues. This CDR3 is CAATGANTGQLYF. Partial CDR3 DNA: TGTGCCGCGACAGGCGCAAACACCGGG. Drawing the rest from reference TRBV13-3 and TRBJ2-2, the complete variable domain is EAAVTQSPRSKVAVTGGKVTLSCHQTNNHDYMYWYRQDTGHGLRLIHYSYVADSTEKGDIPDGYKASRPSQENFSLILELASLSQTAVYFCAATGANTGQLYFGEGSKLTVL.

This clone has just a few counts. These gene names are mouse names. The read ends 4 residues shy of where the CDR3 ends; the end is completed using the germline J gene. The rearrangement links TRBV31 to TRBJ2-3; the D gene is possibly TRBD1 (5 bases). This CDR3 is built from 14 residues. CDR1 and CDR2 (germline): GKSSPN, SITVG. With 0 bases removed from V and 0 bases from J, the gap between germline ends came to 7 bases. The part of the CDR3 DNA that was read is TGTGCCTGGAGTCTAAGACAGAGTGCAGAA. Protein: CAWSLRQSAE. The full CDR3 sequence reads CAWSLRQSAETLYF.